The 18 T cell receptor beta chains given below trace back to one sample, sequenced in a study of cytomegalovirus exposure and HLA in healthy donors. A multiplex PCR was run with 60 Vbeta primers and 13 Jbeta primers. Generated by immunoSEQ multiplex PCR, the TCRdb table keeps only in-frame clones and is missing some. This table has fewer than 250,000 clones, around 76% appearing once. The specimen was PBMCs. The receptors stem from a man aged 18 to 29 in good health and CMV-seronegative.

The chain links TRBV25-1 to TRBJ2-7; no definite D call. Germline V gene lookup returns CDR1 MGHDK and CDR2 SYGVNS. This CDR3 contains 14 residues. The V end lost 2 bases, the J end lost 5 bases, and 13 bases lay between the germline ends. CDR3 amino acids: CASSEPGTTHEQYF. The CDR3 DNA sequence: TGTGCCAGCAGTGAACCGGGTACAACCCACGAGCAGTACTTC.

The V and J genes are TRBV19 and TRBJ2-1; 13 bases are shared with TRBD2. Trimming removed 0 bases from V and 6 bases from J; junction bases left unmatched: 8. The CDR3 is 18 residues long. CDR1 LNHDA and CDR2 SQIVND come from the germline V gene (reference sequence). The CDR3: CASSIEPPGLAGVNEQFF. Here the CDR3 DNA reads TGTGCCAGTAGTATAGAACCCCCTGGACTAGCGGGAGTCAATGAGCAGTTCTTC.

This clone was observed a handful of times. This chain links TRBV5-1 with TRBJ1-5; 11 bases are shared with TRBD1. Looked up from germline, CDR1 is SGHRS and CDR2 is YFSETQ. Losses at the gene ends were 0 bases for V and 6 bases for J; bases not matched to a gene: 5. CDR3 size: 16 residues. CDR3 DNA sequence: TGCGCCAGCAGCTTGGGGGACAGGGGGAATATTCAGCCCCAGCATTTT. It specifies CASSLGDRGNIQPQHF. Looking up the rest from reference TRBV5-1 and TRBJ1-5 gives the full variable domain: KAGVTQTPRYLIKTRGQQVTLSCSPISGHRSVSWYQQTPGQGLQFLFEYFSETQRNKGNFPGRFSGRQFSNSRSEMNVSTLELGDSALYLCASSLGDRGNIQPQHFGDGTRLSIL.

The CDR3 is CASSLGTAGTGELFF. The CDR3, as DNA: TGCGCCAGCAGCTTGGGGACAGCTGGGACCGGGGAGCTGTTTTTT. The gene calls are TRBV5-1 and TRBJ2-2; D might be TRBD1 (6 bases). The CDR3 consists of 15 residues. The V gene lost 0 bases and the J gene lost 5 bases, with 11 bases spanning the gap. CDR1 is SGHRS, CDR2 YFSETQ, per germline.

CDR3 coding DNA: TGTGCCTGGAGTGCCTCATGGACAGGGGGCAGAGAGACCCAGTACTTC. Translation: CAWSASWTGGRETQYF. The genes are TRBV30 and TRBJ2-5, with 11 bases aligning to TRBD1. CDR3 length: 16 residues. CDR1 and CDR2 from the germline V gene are GTSNPN and SVGIG (reference sequence). Trimming cost V 1 base and J 4 bases; bases outside gene matches: 8.

The V gene is TRBV29-1, the J gene TRBJ2-7; 8 bases line up with TRBD1. V lost 7 bases and J lost 3; bases outside the gene matches: 2. Per the germline V gene, CDR1 is SQVTM and CDR2 is ANQGSEA. This CDR3 is built from 11 residues. The CDR3 sequence: CSGQGNYEQYF. CDR3 nucleotide sequence: TGCAGCGGACAGGGGAACTACGAGCAGTACTTC.

V gene TRBV6-1 combines with J gene TRBJ2-7; 7 bases line up with TRBD2. V gave up 8 bases and J gave up 3 bases; unmatched junction bases: 7. Germline loops: CDR1 MNHNS, CDR2 SASEGT. This CDR3 is built from 13 residues. CDR3 sequence (DNA): TGTGCCAGCCAATTCCGGGGGGTCTACGAGCAGTACTTC. Translation gives CASQFRGVYEQYF.

This clone was counted only a few times. The J gene is TRBJ2-3, the V gene TRBV11-2; TRBD2 agrees at 8 bases. The germline gives CDR1 SGHAT, CDR2 FQNNGV. V shed 0 bases and J 2 bases; nucleotides not matched to a gene: 1. The CDR3 spans 15 residues. The CDR3 sequence is CASSLEGLATDTQYF. DNA of the CDR3: TGTGCCAGCAGCTTAGAAGGACTAGCCACAGATACGCAGTATTTT.

This chain links TRBV2 with TRBJ1-4; 8 bases align to TRBD1. The V segment lost 6 bases and the J segment 8 bases; nucleotides outside the gene matches: 5. Germline values: CDR1 SNHLY, CDR2 FYNNEI. This CDR3 is built from 13 residues. The CDR3 DNA reads TGTGCCAGCAGAGTGACAGGGGACGAAAAACTGTTTTTT. Its translation is CASRVTGDEKLFF. Full variable domain (missing parts from reference TRBV2 and TRBJ1-4): EPEVTQTPSHQVTQMGQEVILRCVPISNHLYFYWYRQILGQKVEFLVSFYNNEISEKSEIFDDQFSVERPDGSNFTLKIRSTKLEDSAMYFCASRVTGDEKLFFGSGTQLSVL.

This clone was counted only a few times. This chain uses TRBV10-3 with TRBJ1-5; 8 nucleotides align to TRBD1. V was pared by 10 bases and J by 0 bases, with 8 bases of the junction left unmatched. Looked up from germline, CDR1 is ENHRY and CDR2 is SYGVKD. CDR3 size: 15 residues. The CDR3 nucleotides are TGTGCCACCAGGACAGGGCAAAATAGCAATCAGCCCCAGCATTTT. Residues: CATRTGQNSNQPQHF.

This clone has just a few counts. J is TRBJ1-3 and V is TRBV2; 7 bases match TRBD1. Losses at the gene ends were 6 bases for V and 4 bases for J; bases not matched to a gene: 6. This CDR3 spans 14 amino acids. Germline CDR1 and CDR2: SNHLY and FYNNEI. The CDR3 DNA sequence: TGTGCCAGCAGGTTTACAGGGGCCGGAAACACCATATATTTT. Translating gives CASRFTGAGNTIYF.

This chain uses TRBV6-5 with TRBJ1-3; TRBD1 matches 8 bases. The CDR3 loop spans 16 amino acids. The V and J ends lost 2 bases and 1 base, in that order; junction bases with no gene match: 4. CDR1 is MNHEY and CDR2 is SVGAGI in the germline V gene. The CDR3 region has the DNA TGTGCCAGCAGTTACGGACAGGGCCTGTCTGGAAACACCATATATTTT. Protein: CASSYGQGLSGNTIYF.

This chain links TRBV6-1 with TRBJ2-6; D gene unclear. There are 14 residues in the CDR3. From germline, CDR1 is MNHNS and CDR2 SASEGT. Trimming removed 7 bases from V and 1 base from J, with 8 bases in between. The CDR3 spells CASTKMSGANVLTF. Written as DNA, the CDR3 is TGTGCCAGCACTAAGATGTCTGGGGCCAACGTCCTGACTTTC.

J is TRBJ2-1 and V is TRBV7-6, with 7 bases that match TRBD2. Germline V gene lookup returns CDR1 SGHVS and CDR2 FNYEAQ. This CDR3 comprises 17 residues. With V trimmed by 1 base and J by 6 bases, 12 bases remained unmatched. In DNA form, the CDR3 reads TGTGCCAGCAGCTTAGTTTCGGCAGCGGGAAGGGTCAATGAGCAGTTCTTC. It translates to CASSLVSAAGRVNEQFF.

The chain carries TRBV10-3 and TRBJ1-1, with TRBD1 matching 8 bases. Germline loops: CDR1 ENHRY, CDR2 SYGVKD. The CDR3 spans 13 residues. J gave up 3 bases and V 6 bases, and 3 bases lay outside the gene matches. The CDR3 DNA reads TGTGCCATCAGGGGACAGGTGGACACTGAAGCTTTCTTT. Residues: CAIRGQVDTEAFF.

The CDR3 loop reads CASTRDRGHEKLFF. CDR3 sequence (DNA): TGTGCCAGCACCCGGGACAGGGGGCATGAAAAACTGTTTTTT. This chain connects TRBV7-2 to TRBJ1-4; 12 bases fit TRBD1. Germline V lookup: CDR1 SGHTA, CDR2 FQGNSA. Trimming removed 7 bases from V and 6 bases from J; junction bases left unmatched: 3. The CDR3 is 14 amino acids. Drawing the rest from reference TRBV7-2 and TRBJ1-4, the complete variable domain is GAGVSQSPSNKVTEKGKDVELRCDPISGHTALYWYRQSLGQGLEFLIYFQGNSAPDKSGLPSDRFSAERTGGSVSTLTIQRTQQEDSAVYLCASTRDRGHEKLFFGSGTQLSVL.

The V and J genes are TRBV4-1 and TRBJ1-4; D is unclear. This CDR3 has 15 amino acids. The V end was cut by 0 bases, the J end by 7 bases, with 12 bases between. Germline-derived CDR1 and CDR2 are MGHRA and YSYEKL. The CDR3 DNA reads TGCGCCAGCAGCCAAGAAGGGAGAGGTGGTGAAAAACTGTTTTTT. Protein product: CASSQEGRGGEKLFF.

This sequence joins TRBV10-1 and TRBJ2-5; perhaps TRBD1 as D (6 bases). Judging by the DNA end, TRBJ2-7 fits better; the J call may be wrong. The germline gives CDR1 WNHNN, CDR2 SYGVQD (reference sequence). This CDR3 is built from 12 residues. The CDR3 region is CASSDTGLEQYF. The CDR3, as DNA: TGCGCCAGCAGTGATACAGGGCTCGAGCAGTACTTC.